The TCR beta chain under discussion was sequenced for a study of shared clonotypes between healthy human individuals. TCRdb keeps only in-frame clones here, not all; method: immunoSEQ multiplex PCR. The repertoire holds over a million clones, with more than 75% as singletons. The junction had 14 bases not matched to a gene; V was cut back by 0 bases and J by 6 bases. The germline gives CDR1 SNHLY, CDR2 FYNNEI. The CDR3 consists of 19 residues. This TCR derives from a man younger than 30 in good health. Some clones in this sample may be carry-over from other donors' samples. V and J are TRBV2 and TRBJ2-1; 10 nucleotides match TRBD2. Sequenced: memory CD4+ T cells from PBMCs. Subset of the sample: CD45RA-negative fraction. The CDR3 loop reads CASSEALPWGSGRLNEQFF. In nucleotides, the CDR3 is TGTGCCAGCAGTGAAGCGCTCCCCTGGGGTAGCGGGAGGCTCAATGAGCAGTTCTTC.